The clone carrying this T cell receptor (beta chain) came up many times. The antigen is undetermined. According to the study, TCR beta libraries were built with iRepertoire HTBI primers and CDR3-region Arm-PCR. TCRdb analysed the multiplex PCR reads with MiXCR anew, one entry per CDR3 protein. The data show under 300,000 distinct CDR3 sequences, roughly 21% seen once. This sample's time point: newly diagnosed GD, antithyroid drugs for less than 3 months. PBMC RNA was the source of the TCR library. American Thyroid Association guidelines defined how Graves' disease was diagnosed. The V gene lost 7 bases and the J gene lost 5 bases, with 15 bases spanning the gap. This CDR3 has 13 residues. The germline V gene has CDR1 KGHSY and CDR2 FQNENV. This sample is part of a study of regulatory T cells in long-lasting Graves disease. Findings of the study overall: TRBV28, TRBJ1-2 and TRBJ2-5 were favored in persistent disease. The work looked only at peripheral blood and did not look at thyroid tissue. The number of shared public clonotypes was higher in persistent patients (approximately 2,600) than new patients (966).

The V and J genes are TRBV16 and TRBJ2-7; weak D call: TRBD1 (5 bases). The TCR comes from a female donor with Graves disease. The starting material was peripheral blood mononuclear cells (PBMCs), obtained at new diagnosis, from a patient treated with antithyroid drugs. CDR3 bases: TGTGCCAGCACCCTACAAGGGGCGGACGAGCAGTACTTC. Translation gives CASTLQGADEQYF.